Listed below are T cell receptor beta chains from one sample, sequenced in a study of graft-versus-host responses after intestinal transplantation. No antigen has been assigned to these receptors. Data came from immunoSEQ multiplex PCR; TCRdb stores just in-frame clones and leaves some out. This sample has some 80,000 clones, with approximately 90% found just once. The sample consisted of unstimulated CD8+ T cells sorted from spleen or lymph node cells, taken before transplant. The receptors shown here come from a human donor who was the organ donor for an intestinal transplant. Both conserved end residues are part of each CDR3. The D gene is left open where the match is weak. Some rows have no size entry. The others give once, few or many, or a class for an expanded clone.

d_gene	v_gene	abundance	j_gene	CDR3aa	CDR3nt
TRBD2	TRBV6-1	once	TRBJ2-5	CASSEGLAGLWETQYF	TGTGCCAGCAGTGAGGGACTAGCGGGATTGTGGGAGACCCAGTACTTC
TRBD2	TRBV5-1	.	TRBJ2-7	CASSLGLAGGGEQYF	TGCGCCAGCAGCTTGGGGTTAGCGGGAGGCGGGGAGCAGTACTTC
.	TRBV7-2	.	TRBJ1-2	CASSLGGDGYTF	TGTGCCAGCAGCTTAGGGGGGGATGGCTACACCTTC
TRBD1	TRBV19	.	TRBJ1-2	CASREQGGNYGYTF	TGTGCCAGTAGAGAACAGGGGGGTAACTATGGCTACACCTTC
.	TRBV6-1	.	TRBJ2-7	CASSDILSSYEQYF	TGTGCCAGCAGCGACATTCTGAGCTCCTACGAGCAGTACTTC
.	TRBV9	.	TRBJ1-1	CASSVGGETEAFF	TGTGCCAGCAGCGTAGGGGGGGAAACTGAAGCTTTCTTT
.	TRBV6-5	.	TRBJ1-2	CASSYGLDYGYTF	TGTGCCAGCAGTTATGGGCTGGACTATGGCTACACCTTC
.	TRBV7-2	.	TRBJ2-7	CASSPGVVSGYEQYF	TGTGCCAGCAGCCCCGGGGTGGTCTCTGGCTACGAGCAGTACTTC
.	TRBV19	.	TRBJ2-1	CASSIGGGGSSYNEQFF	TGTGCCAGTAGTATAGGGGGTGGCGGTAGCTCCTACAATGAGCAGTTCTTC
TRBD2	TRBV10-3	.	TRBJ2-2	CAISESTSPRELFF	TGTGCCATCAGTGAGTCGACTAGCCCCAGGGAGCTGTTTTTT
.	TRBV11-3	once	TRBJ2-5	CASSYSEAQETQYF	TGTGCCAGCAGCTATAGCGAGGCCCAAGAGACCCAGTACTTC
TRBD1	TRBV27	.	TRBJ1-4	CASSSGQFFEKLFF	TGTGCCAGCAGCTCGGGACAGTTTTTTGAAAAACTGTTTTTT
TRBD1	TRBV7-9	.	TRBJ2-5	CASSSSRDRPDPFEQYF	TGTGCCAGCAGCTCGAGTAGGGACAGACCTGACCCCTTTGAGCAGTACTTC
TRBD2	TRBV7-9	.	TRBJ2-1	CASSATSGAHNEQFF	TGTGCCAGCAGCGCCACTAGCGGGGCTCACAATGAGCAGTTCTTC
TRBD1	TRBV5-6	.	TRBJ2-5	CASSFRGFTIETQYF	TGTGCCAGCAGCTTCAGGGGGTTTACGATCGAGACCCAGTACTTC
.	TRBV5-4	.	TRBJ2-1	CASSQGVLGSYNEQFF	TGTGCCAGCAGCCAGGGCGTCCTAGGGTCCTACAATGAGCAGTTCTTC
.	TRBV4-1	.	TRBJ2-3	CASSLKRKPMPNTDTQYF	TGCGCCAGCAGCCTCAAGAGGAAACCAATGCCTAACACAGATACGCAGTATTTT
TRBD2	TRBV25-1	.	TRBJ2-3	CASSILAGGLTDTQYF	TGTGCCAGCAGTATACTAGCGGGGGGACTCACAGATACGCAGTATTTT
TRBD2	TRBV28	.	TRBJ2-1	CASSFNEREYSYNEQFF	TGTGCCAGCAGTTTTAACGAGCGGGAGTACTCCTACAATGAGCAGTTCTTC
.	TRBV27	.	TRBJ1-5	CATQPGSQPQHF	TGTGCCACGCAACCAGGGTCTCAGCCCCAGCATTTT
.	TRBV4-2	.	TRBJ2-5	CASSQGFRGKRATQYF	TGTGCCAGCAGCCAAGGGTTTCGAGGGAAGAGAGCGACCCAGTACTTC
.	TRBV6-5	.	TRBJ1-1	CASINGNTEAFF	TGTGCCAGCATTAACGGGAACACTGAAGCTTTCTTT
.	TRBV11-1	.	TRBJ2-1	CASSLVGPSYNEQFF	TGTGCCAGCAGCTTAGTGGGGCCCTCCTACAATGAGCAGTTCTTC
.	TRBV5-5	.	TRBJ1-2	CASSLVAGPLYGYTF	TGTGCCAGCAGCTTGGTGGCAGGCCCCCTCTATGGCTACACCTTC
.	TRBV4-1	.	TRBJ1-2	CASSQPVLRSHGYTF	TGCGCCAGCAGCCAACCAGTCCTGCGGAGCCATGGCTACACCTTC
TRBD2	TRBV7-7	.	TRBJ2-7	CASSLRGGGTYEQYF	TGTGCCAGCAGCTTGCGGGGCGGGGGAACCTACGAGCAGTACTTC
.	TRBV7-9	.	TRBJ2-7	CASSLVEGPYEQYF	TGTGCCAGCAGCTTAGTGGAGGGACCCTACGAGCAGTACTTC
.	TRBV6-1	.	TRBJ1-1	CASSELRPLGSEAFF	TGTGCCAGCAGTGAACTTCGTCCGCTCGGATCTGAAGCTTTCTTT
.	TRBV11-3	.	TRBJ2-7	CASSEMGYEQYF	TGTGCCAGCAGTGAGATGGGATACGAGCAGTACTTC
.	TRBV6-1	.	TRBJ1-2	CASSSDYGYTF	TGTGCCAGCAGTTCCGACTATGGCTACACCTTC
.	TRBV7-9	.	TRBJ2-7	CASSGSTGTYEQYF	TGTGCCAGCAGCGGATCGACAGGAACCTACGAGCAGTACTTC
.	TRBV7-9	.	TRBJ1-1	CASSHPGPGEFFF	TGTGCCAGCAGTCACCCCGGGCCGGGGGAGTTTTTCTTT
.	TRBV10-2	few	TRBJ2-7	CASSPPSSYEQYF	TGCGCCAGCAGTCCTCCGAGCTCCTACGAGCAGTACTTC
.	TRBV4-1	once	TRBJ2-1	CASSQVSSTYNEQFF	TGCGCCAGCAGCCAAGTTAGTTCAACATACAATGAGCAGTTCTTC
.	TRBV6-1	once	TRBJ1-1	CASRPARQEAFF	TGTGCCAGCAGACCCGCCAGGCAGGAAGCTTTCTTT
TRBD1	TRBV2	.	TRBJ2-2	CASSEARQGATGELFF	TGTGCCAGCAGTGAAGCTCGGCAGGGGGCCACCGGGGAGCTGTTTTTT
.	TRBV13	.	TRBJ2-4	CASSSGQSKNIQYF	TGTGCCAGCAGCTCTGGGCAGAGCAAAAACATTCAGTACTTC
.	TRBV19	once	TRBJ1-1	CASNAGGDGTEAFF	TGTGCCAGTAATGCGGGGGGAGATGGGACTGAAGCTTTCTTT
.	TRBV5-1	.	TRBJ1-1	CASSLGPNTEAFF	TGCGCCAGCAGCTTGGGTCCGAACACTGAAGCTTTCTTT
.	TRBV4-1	once	TRBJ2-7	CASSPNQGSYEQYF	TGCGCCAGCAGTCCTAACCAGGGCTCCTACGAGCAGTACTTC
.	TRBV19	once	TRBJ2-1	CASSVNGYNEQFF	TGTGCCAGTAGTGTGAACGGCTACAATGAGCAGTTCTTC
.	TRBV27	.	TRBJ1-2	CASSFFGGTYGYTF	TGTGCCAGCAGTTTCTTTGGCGGCACCTATGGCTACACCTTC
.	TRBV19	.	TRBJ2-7	CASSLGSSYEQYF	TGTGCCAGTAGTCTGGGGAGCTCCTACGAGCAGTACTTC
.	TRBV7-9	.	TRBJ2-1	CASSLWSSYNEQFF	TGTGCCAGCAGCTTATGGTCATCCTACAATGAGCAGTTCTTC
TRBD1	TRBV2	.	TRBJ1-5	CAGRDSAYRPQHF	TGTGCCGGAAGGGACAGCGCCTATCGGCCCCAGCATTTT
.	TRBV20-1	.	TRBJ1-1	CSAGLNTEAFF	TGCAGTGCTGGCTTGAACACTGAAGCTTTCTTT